This T cell receptor beta chain emerged from a study of cytomegalovirus exposure and HLA in healthy donors (dated by TCRdb to the late 2010s). Broadly, across the study: In an earlier analysis of roughly 500 of the donors, approximately 260 Gb of sequence data and 90 million to 130 million unique TCR beta sequences from about 190 million T cells were reported. About 300 gigabases of sequencing data and tens of millions of unique TCR sequences were included in an early release covering about 700 HLA-typed donors. Among the roughly 390 genotyped donors, around 81% belonged to the genetic ancestry cluster associated with self-reported Caucasian donors. The study was designed to test whether signatures of past pathogen exposure could be identified by cataloging public T cell receptors. The T cell repertoires of under 700 subjects were profiled by immunosequencing and related to cytomegalovirus serostatus. Besides the first cohort of approximately 670 subjects, a separate validation cohort made up of 120 different subjects was used. The study combined high-throughput TCR immunosequencing, statistical association of individual TCRs with disease status, and machine learning to predict cytomegalovirus infection status. In a later analysis, previously published TCR beta repertoires from 600 to 850 donors were re-analyzed and high-resolution HLA genotyping was added so that TCR occurrence patterns could be studied. In the later analysis, no new phenotypic data were used to find candidate immune exposures; instead, reliance was placed on TCR beta sequences and their occurrence across donors. In an earlier analysis of a few hundred of the donors, high-throughput TCR beta sequencing was used to judge whether each TCR beta V gene segment behaved as functional or pseudogenic. Donor age, sex, ethnicity and CMV serostatus were compiled alongside the repertoire data. Genome-wide SNP genotypes for about three fifths of the roughly 670 donors were used in a later genetic analysis, which treated that subset as a discovery cohort. All discovery cohort repertoires had been generated using a single sequencing platform. Class I and class II HLA loci were covered by the typing at four-digit resolution. The number of donors typed differed by locus, with roughly 620-640 for A, B, C, DRB1 and DQB1, around 500 for DQA1, over 600 for DPA1, and around 430 for DPB1. About five DR-DQ haplotypes were handled as single units for association and clustering because linkage in the cohort was strong. On average, roughly 200,000 unique TCR beta nucleotide sequences were sequenced per donor among about 400 genotyped donors of the cohort, with roughly 19% of those sequences being non-productive.

CDR1 and CDR2, per the germline V gene, are SGHAT and FQNNGV. Trimming removed 5 bases from V and 10 bases from J; the gene matches leave 17 bases unexplained. The CDR3 starts with the cysteine, ends with the phenylalanine, and has 17 residues. This entry keeps only the CDR3 DNA: 51 bases, framed from base 1. This clone was seen a single time. There is no known antigen for this receptor. No base-level quality is on record; no much larger clone is a single base apart. Summary of the overall study and its limitations: An earlier analysis of roughly 570 of the donors showed that most TCR beta V segments appeared in productive rearrangements either about 90% or about 30% of the time, which broadly matched IMGT annotations. The study listed 150 to 200 TCR beta chains as associated with cytomegalovirus. A later genetic analysis reported fewer N-insertions in productive TCRs among donors in an Asian-associated ancestry cluster than the roughly 700-donor mean. At a false discovery rate of 0.05, a later analysis linked 16,951 TCR beta sequences to specific HLA alleles. Linkage disequilibrium might explain the correlated functional status among segregating V segments, but an unknown experimental factor could not be excluded. CMV serostatus was the only immune exposure information available for the cohort. Strong co-occurrence of HLA alleles, especially DR and DQ, made assigning TCR associations to individual alleles difficult. In a later analysis, several top co-occurrence clusters were reported to appear linked to parvovirus B19, influenza, CMV and Epstein-Barr virus. In a later analysis, most CMV-associated TCR beta chains were found to appear HLA-restricted, with HLA associations seemingly driven largely by CMV exposure. Roughly uniform sequencing depth across donors was assumed in presence/absence analyses, although this assumption may not hold. Compared with equally common non-associated chains, HLA-associated TCR beta chains in a later analysis were more clonally expanded and had lower generation probabilities. In a later analysis, the rate of TCR association differed among HLA loci, with DRB1 alleles having the most associated TCRs and HLA-C alleles having the fewest. Some IMGT-functional V segments, including TRBV6-2 and TRBV6-3, could not be told apart with the 87-base-pair reads, so those segments were excluded. Cytomegalovirus status was reported to be diagnosed by the classifier with high specificity and sensitivity in both the original and validation cohorts. The earlier analysis of some 540 of the donors excluded approximately 15 rarely observed V segments, including chromosome 9 orphons, because counts were too low. A cluster of highly shared sequence variants was judged likely to be a technical artifact of the sequencing pipeline. Most TCR sequences were observed very rarely across donors, whereas some public TCRs were present in many individuals. Because some donors lacked HLA typing at each locus, the association tests relied only on the typed subset. A few of the identified cytomegalovirus-associated TCR beta chains were confirmed in vitro to be specific for cytomegalovirus antigens. A further reported finding was that TCR beta sequences accurately predicted the HLA-A and HLA-B alleles for most subjects in the first cohort. A later genetic analysis associated a missense DCLRE1C variant with V-gene and J-gene trimming of TCR beta chains, and an independent cohort replicated the association. It was suggested by the authors that the approach could potentially be generalized to other disease states and immunological phenotypes. Only TCR beta chains were sequenced in this cohort, and the absence of alpha or paired-chain data limited detectable features.

Library generation was performed with the immunoSEQ multiplex PCR assay. The multiplex PCR relied on a mix of 60 forward primers for TCR Vbeta segments and 13 reverse primers for TCR Jbeta segments. A multiplex PCR assay on genomic DNA amplified the CDR3 region of rearranged TCR beta genes. Amplified TCR beta libraries were sequenced as 87-base-pair reads on the Illumina HiSeq System. In the paper's pipeline: A later analysis counted 65 million to 90 million unique TCR beta chains across the approximately 700 repertoires, and 9 million to 14 million of these chains were shared by at least two donors. Raw reads were error-corrected and collapsed into unique sequences with a nearest-neighbor algorithm that merged closely related sequences to remove PCR and sequencing errors. Alignment of CDR3 sequences to IMGT reference sequences was used to assign V, D and J gene segments. Each retained sequence needed at least a six-nucleotide match to both a V gene segment and a J gene segment. Rearrangements were classified as productive when the CDR3 lacked stop codons and remained in frame with V and J, and all other rearrangements were classified as non-productive. Following IMGT convention, CDR3 was defined as the stretch from the second conserved V-encoded cysteine up to the conserved J-encoded phenylalanine. Sequences without an unambiguous match to a single V gene segment were excluded from the earlier analysis of several hundred of the donors. An earlier analysis of a few hundred of the donors classified V segments as functional when productive rearrangements were above 56.7% and as segregating when the standard deviation between donors was above 5%. A statistical classification framework was developed to diagnose cytomegalovirus status using the catalog of TCR beta chain sequences. A later analysis assigned V and J genes by comparing TCR nucleotide sequences with IMGT/GENE-DB human TR gene sequences. Using the TCRdist pipeline, a later analysis assigned CDR3 sequences along with most-parsimonious VDJ recombination scenarios. In a later analysis, each TCR beta chain was defined by its CDR3 amino acid sequence together with its V-gene family, and reads lacking a unique V-gene family were excluded. As a way to deal with suspected cross-contamination and a sequencing artifact, a later analysis dropped 500 to 700 nucleotide sequences that were highly shared and had low generation probability. A later analysis calculated a clonal expansion index for each public chain from normalized within-repertoire ranks of inferred template counts. Generation probabilities in a later analysis came from a VDJ recombination model fitted to out-of-frame rearrangements, and those results were checked against IGoR. In a later analysis, hypergeometric tests were used to score TCR-TCR, TCR-HLA and TCR-CMV co-occurrence, with a repertoire-size bias correction applied to TCR pairs. In a later analysis, false discovery rates were estimated by permuting HLA or CMV assignments 20 times. In a later analysis, co-occurring TCRs were grouped using DBSCAN, and TCRdist sequence similarity was added for clustering within HLA-allele-positive subsets. Co-occurrence clustering excluded repertoires with fewer than 30,000 or more than 120,000 public chains, plus five with anomalous nucleotide sharing. TCRdb provides this immuneACCESS table in a form limited to in-frame rearrangements. Some clones are lacking; in checked studies, under half of them reflect an unresolved V gene, and why the rest are absent is not known. V, J and clone size reflect that table, while D and trimming were determined from the DNA. Present in this sample are 180,000 or so clones, 80% to 90% of which were seen just once. The ten largest account for roughly 10% of the sample.

The cohort was made up of approximately 700 healthy bone marrow donors. At the time of sampling, all cohort members were nominally healthy, though unrecorded immune exposures were likely present. The donor tested CMV seropositive, placing the donor among the roughly 270 seropositive members of the cohort. A peripheral blood sample was provided by each donor, and peripheral blood mononuclear cells were used for TCR beta sequencing. Genomic DNA was extracted from the blood cell samples with the Qiagen DNeasy Blood Extraction Kit. The source of this sequence is a man between 18 and 35 years old in good health and CMV-seropositive. The sequence links TRBV11-2 to TRBJ1-6, and 7 bases in between align with TRBD1. Sequenced sample: PBMCs. The CDR3 region reads CASSPGDRVVKASPLHF. The nucleotide sequence is TGTGCCAGCAGCCCCGGCGACAGGGTGGTTAAGGCGTCACCCCTCCACTTT.